This is a list of T cell receptor beta chains from one sample in a study of blood T cells in healthy people across ages. Each CDR3 protein is one row after TCRdb ran MiXCR on the 5' RACE reads. Altogether 1.5 million to 1.9 million distinct CDR3 sequences are present, roughly two fifths being singletons, with the ten largest covering about 4%. Sequences were obtained from blood. All receptors derive from a young woman in good health. CDR3s include the opening cysteine and the closing phenylalanine or tryptophan.

V gene: TRBV13; CDR3 protein: CASSFSHRGTEAFF
V gene: TRBV2; CDR3 protein: CASSEALVRELMREQYF
V gene: TRBV6-2/TRBV6-3; CDR3 protein: CASSYRQGPGEQYF
V gene: TRBV29-1; CDR3 protein: CSVEPGANYGYTF
V gene: TRBV12-5; CDR3 protein: CASGLVSFGDTGELFF
V gene: TRBV29-1; CDR3 protein: CSYATGVGTEAFF
V gene: TRBV4-3; CDR3 protein: CASSQEGGQSNTEAFF
V gene: TRBV19; CDR3 protein: CASCSGSSSYNEQFF
V gene: TRBV20-1; CDR3 protein: CSAVLAGGSYEQYF
V gene: TRBV20-1; CDR3 protein: CSARDALGRGEKLFF
V gene: TRBV11-3; CDR3 protein: CASSLDGTGVYNEQYF
V gene: TRBV3-1; CDR3 protein: CASSQGALAGSYEQYF
V gene: TRBV7-8; CDR3 protein: CASSLFGGGEKLFF
V gene: TRBV5-1; CDR3 protein: CASSSATTESDTQYF
V gene: TRBV7-8; CDR3 protein: CASSPPDRPTYEQYF
V gene: TRBV29-1; CDR3 protein: CSVGTGIEKLFF
V gene: TRBV6-5; CDR3 protein: CASSWAFSYEQYF
V gene: TRBV20-1; CDR3 protein: CSARDRRSGALMDTQYF
V gene: TRBV12-3/TRBV12-4; CDR3 protein: CASSYFGTGNTEAFF
V gene: TRBV30; CDR3 protein: CAWSAAGLWNEQFF
V gene: TRBV14; CDR3 protein: CASSQDNLPTLNTGELFF
V gene: TRBV20-1; CDR3 protein: CSAPREPSTDTQYF
V gene: TRBV20-1; CDR3 protein: CSARETGGVSYEQYF
V gene: TRBV29-1; CDR3 protein: CSVQSLEGGSTYTF
V gene: TRBV5-1; CDR3 protein: CASRPGQSYDEQFF
V gene: TRBV4-3; CDR3 protein: CASSQARGPYEQYF